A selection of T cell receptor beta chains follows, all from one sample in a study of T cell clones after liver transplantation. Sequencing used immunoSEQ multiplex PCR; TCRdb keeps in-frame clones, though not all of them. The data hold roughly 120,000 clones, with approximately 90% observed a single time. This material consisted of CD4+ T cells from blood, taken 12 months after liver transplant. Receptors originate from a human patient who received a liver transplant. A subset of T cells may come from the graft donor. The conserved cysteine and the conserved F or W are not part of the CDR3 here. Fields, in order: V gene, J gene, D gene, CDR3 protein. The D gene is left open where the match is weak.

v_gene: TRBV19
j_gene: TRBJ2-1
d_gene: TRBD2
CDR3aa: ASTGLAGEVEQF

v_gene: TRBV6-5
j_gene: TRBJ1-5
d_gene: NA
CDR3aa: ASSDSNQPQH

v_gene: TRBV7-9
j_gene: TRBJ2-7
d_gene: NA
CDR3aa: ASSPGRTSYEQY

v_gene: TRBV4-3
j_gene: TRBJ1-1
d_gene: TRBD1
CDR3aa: ASSRGQGGTNTEAF

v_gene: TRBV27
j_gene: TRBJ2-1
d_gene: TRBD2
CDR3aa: ASRVAGILRNEQF

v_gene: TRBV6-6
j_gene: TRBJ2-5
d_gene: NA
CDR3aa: ASSRGQRGETQY

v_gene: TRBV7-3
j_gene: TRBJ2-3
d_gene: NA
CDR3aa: ASSLRSDGGDTQY

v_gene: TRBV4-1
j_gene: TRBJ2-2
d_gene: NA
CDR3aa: ASSQDWSLGGELF

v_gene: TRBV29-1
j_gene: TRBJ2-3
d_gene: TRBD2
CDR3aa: SAEGLAGEGGTDTQY

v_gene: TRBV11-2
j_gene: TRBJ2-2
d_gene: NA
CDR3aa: ASSLMEYTGELF

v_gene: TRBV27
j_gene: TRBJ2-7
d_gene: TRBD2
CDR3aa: ASSFRGRSEQY

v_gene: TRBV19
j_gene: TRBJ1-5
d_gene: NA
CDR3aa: ASSIEGAVQPQH

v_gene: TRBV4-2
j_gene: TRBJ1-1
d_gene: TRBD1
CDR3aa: ASSQGTGVTEAF

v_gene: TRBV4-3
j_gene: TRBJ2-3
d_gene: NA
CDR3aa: ASSQGTHTDTQY

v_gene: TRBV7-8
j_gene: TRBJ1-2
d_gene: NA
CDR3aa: ASSLAVVGGRVNYGYT

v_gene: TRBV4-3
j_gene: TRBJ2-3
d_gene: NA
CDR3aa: ASSQEREVTQY

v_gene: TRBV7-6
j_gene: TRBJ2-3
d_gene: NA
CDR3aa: ASSLNFQGRNTQY

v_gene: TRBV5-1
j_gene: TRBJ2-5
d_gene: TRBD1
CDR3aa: ASSQGQDQETQY

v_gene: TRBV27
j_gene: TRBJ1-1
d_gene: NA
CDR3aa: ASSLFRGRVAF

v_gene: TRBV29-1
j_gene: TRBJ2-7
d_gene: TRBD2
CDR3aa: SVGPQGGPYEQY

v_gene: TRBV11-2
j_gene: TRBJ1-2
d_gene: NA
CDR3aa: ASSLDRGSYGYT

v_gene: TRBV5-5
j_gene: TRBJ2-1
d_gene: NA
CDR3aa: ASSLASSYNEQF

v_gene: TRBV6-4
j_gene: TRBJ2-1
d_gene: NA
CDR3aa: ASSQGSYNEQF

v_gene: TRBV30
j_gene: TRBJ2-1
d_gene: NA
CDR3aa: AWSVVGTYNEQF

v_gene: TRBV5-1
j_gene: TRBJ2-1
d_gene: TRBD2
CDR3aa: ASSQLTSGSGNEQF

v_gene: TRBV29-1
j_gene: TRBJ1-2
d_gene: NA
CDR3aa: SVDHGYT

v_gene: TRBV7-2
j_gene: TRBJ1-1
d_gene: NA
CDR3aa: ASSLETLNTEAF